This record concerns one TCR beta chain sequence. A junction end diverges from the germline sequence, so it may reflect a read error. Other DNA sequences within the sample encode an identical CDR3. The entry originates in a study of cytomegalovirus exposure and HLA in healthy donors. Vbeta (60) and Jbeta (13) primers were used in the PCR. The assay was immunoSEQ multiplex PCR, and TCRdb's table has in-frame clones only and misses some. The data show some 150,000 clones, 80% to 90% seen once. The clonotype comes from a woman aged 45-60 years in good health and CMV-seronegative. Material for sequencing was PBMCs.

This CDR3 reads CASSLNQGDTEAFF. CDR3 sequence (DNA): TGTGCCAGCAGCTTGAATCAGGGTGACACTGAGGCTTTCTTT. This sequence joins TRBV5-4 and TRBJ1-1, with D possibly matching TRBD1 (5 bases). The CDR3 length is 14 residues. Germline lookup yields CDR1 SGHNT and CDR2 YYREEE (reference sequence). The variable domain in full, with the rest retrieved from reference TRBV5-4 and TRBJ1-1, is ETGVTQSPTHLIKTRGQQVTLRCSSQSGHNTVSWYQQALGQGPQFIFQYYREEENGRGNFPPRFSGLQFPNYSSELNVNALELDDSALYLCASSLNQGDTEAFFGQGTRLTVV.